This TCR beta chain was retrieved from a study of T cell responses to AZD1222 COVID-19 vaccine. Study results and caveats: Mostly white British, mostly female donors; authors suggested clonal diversity may be underestimated.

V lost 2 bases, J lost 4 bases, and 7 bases stayed unmatched. Germline assignment: CDR1 MNHEY and CDR2 SMNVEV (reference sequence). The CDR3 is 16 residues long. The repertoire was sequenced with immunoSEQ multiplex PCR; TCRdb's copy has only in-frame clones and lacks some. The sample lists around 140,000 clones; around 90% were seen once. In this sample, this clone turned up a few times. Its antigen remains unidentified. This receptor was identified in an adult in good health. The sequencing used peripheral blood, collected on day 0 of AZD1222 vaccination. The chain uses TRBV27 and TRBJ2-5; 10 nucleotides agree with TRBD1. The CDR3 nucleotides read TGTGCCAGCAGTTTAGGGGGACAGGGGTGGCGAGAGACCCAGTACTTC. The encoded protein is CASSLGGQGWRETQYF.